This TCR beta chain stems from a study of T-cell reconstitution after alpha-beta-depleted transplantation in children. Study findings and constraints: Newly made T cells mostly supplied T-cell counts and diversity one year after transplant. Alpha-beta T cells present about two months after transplant were reported to originate from several hundred expanded graft clones. Certain patients had high TCRbeta diversity at day 60, and it came from recipient T cells and thymic progenitors that survived.

Unique molecular identifiers were used to barcode this TCRbeta library. TCRdb independently ran MiXCR on the PCR reads; one entry per CDR3 protein. The repertoire consists of just under 250,000 distinct CDR3 sequences, with roughly a quarter occurring once and the leading ten covering roughly 2.6%. This clonotype occurred many times. No antigen is known for it. V lost 5 bases, J lost 0 bases, and 12 bases lay in between. Germline V gene lookup returns CDR1 SGHRS and CDR2 YFSETQ. The length of the CDR3 is 15 residues. The TCR sequence derives from a girl aged 2-10 years with Fanconi anemia, due to receive a stem cell transplant. The rearrangement links TRBV5-1 to TRBJ1-5; D is possibly TRBD1 (5 bases). The source was PBMCs, collected before TCRalphabeta/CD19-depleted stem cell transplant. CDR3 amino acids: CASRGTPNSNQPQHF. The CDR3 nucleotides read TGCGCCAGCAGGGGGACGCCCAATAGCAATCAGCCCCAGCATTTT.